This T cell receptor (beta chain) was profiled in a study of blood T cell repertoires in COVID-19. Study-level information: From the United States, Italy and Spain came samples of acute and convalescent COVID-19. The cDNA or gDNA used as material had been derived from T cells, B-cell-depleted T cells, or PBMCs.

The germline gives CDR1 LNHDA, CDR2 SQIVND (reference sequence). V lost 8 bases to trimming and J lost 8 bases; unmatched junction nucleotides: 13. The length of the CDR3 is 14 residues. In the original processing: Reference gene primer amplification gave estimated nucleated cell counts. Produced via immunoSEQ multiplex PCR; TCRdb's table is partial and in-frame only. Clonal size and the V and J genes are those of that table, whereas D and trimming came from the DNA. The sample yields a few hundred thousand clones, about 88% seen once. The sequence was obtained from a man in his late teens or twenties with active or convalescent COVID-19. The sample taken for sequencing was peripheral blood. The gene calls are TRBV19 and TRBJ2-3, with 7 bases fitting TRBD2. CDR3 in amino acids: CASQLASRIGTQYF. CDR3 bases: TGTGCCAGTCAACTAGCGTCCCGGATCGGTACGCAGTATTTT.